These T cell receptor beta chains were read from a single sample in a study of radiation and T cells in renal cell carcinoma. The table came from immunoSEQ multiplex PCR; TCRdb's copy has only in-frame clones and leaves some out. The sample holds tens of thousands of clones, 65% to 90% seen once. This material consisted of blood, taken from a patient whose treatment included radiotherapy and nephrectomy. Source of these receptors: a woman between 50 and 59 years old with renal cell carcinoma. CDR3s include the opening cysteine and the closing phenylalanine or tryptophan. A D gene is named only where the DNA matches it firmly. Only part of the rows carry a size: once, few, many, or a class if the clone is expanded.

v_call,d_call,clone_size,j_call,cdr3_nt,cdr3_aa
TRBV5-4,NA,NA,TRBJ2-1,TGTGCCAGCAGCTTCAAGGACGGGGCCAATGAGCAGTTCTTC,CASSFKDGANEQFF
TRBV28,TRBD1,NA,TRBJ2-7,TGTGCCAGCAGGATGGACAGGGTCCACGAGCAGTACTTC,CASRMDRVHEQYF
TRBV5-1,NA,NA,TRBJ2-2,TGCGCCAGCAGCGCGCAACAGGGGAACACCGGGGAGCTGTTTTTT,CASSAQQGNTGELFF
TRBV5-4,TRBD1,NA,TRBJ2-3,TGTGCCAGCAGCCCCCGCGGGGGACAGGGGGCGACAGATACGCAGTATTTT,CASSPRGGQGATDTQYF
TRBV28,NA,NA,TRBJ1-5,TGTGCCAGCAGCAACGACGGCAATCAGCCCCAGCATTTT,CASSNDGNQPQHF
TRBV5-1,TRBD2,NA,TRBJ2-2,TGCGCCAGCAGCTTGATGCCTAGCGGGACTAACACCGGGGAGCTGTTTTTT,CASSLMPSGTNTGELFF
TRBV28,NA,NA,TRBJ1-5,TGTGCCAGCAGCTGGGGGGGGGCCCAGCATTTT,CASSWGGAQHF
TRBV12-5,NA,NA,TRBJ2-3,TGTGCTAGTGGATCTGGTCCGGGCTTCACAGATACGCAGTATTTT,CASGSGPGFTDTQYF
TRBV27,TRBD1,NA,TRBJ2-7,TGTGCCAGCAGAGATTCGACAGGGCCCACCTCCTACGAGCAGTACTTC,CASRDSTGPTSYEQYF
TRBV6-7,NA,once,TRBJ2-3,TGTGCCAGCAGTTACTCTAGTAGCGGAGGCACAGATACGCAGTATTTT,CASSYSSSGGTDTQYF